This section outlines one T cell receptor (beta chain) sequence together with its context. Ten or more counts support this clonotype. There is no known antigen for this receptor. The sample holds no much larger clone one base away, and base qualities are not on file. Every donor in the study was a healthy Caucasian. Three pairs of female monozygotic twins, all aged roughly 18 to 30 years, made up the twin cohort. The RNA used for TCR libraries was isolated from peripheral blood mononuclear cells. Library creation used 5' RACE. Instrument on record: Illumina HiSeq 2000. A universal primer binding site was introduced by template switching, and a unique molecular identifier was present in the final cDNA, enabling accurate counting of TCR cDNA molecules. First-strand cDNA for TCR alpha and beta chains was synthesized from specific primers in the conserved constant-segment region. Each cDNA library was double barcoded, with a SMART-Mk sample barcode plus Illumina barcodes, to control for contamination. TruSeq adapter sequences, together with Illumina sample barcodes, were added in two successive PCR steps. TCR alpha and beta cDNA libraries were sequenced on the Illumina HiSeq platform with custom primers. On the study's bioinformatics: MiGEC was used to process raw reads and extract unique molecular identifiers, and MiXCR was used to find CDR3 positions. Recombination models were inferred per individual with the repgenHMM and IGoR tools using an EM algorithm. The analysis of shared clonotypes was done with the tcR package in R, with sharing normalized by the product of cloneset sizes. To study raw recombination free of thymic and clonal selection effects, out-of-frame nonproductive sequences were analyzed. TCRdb reanalyzed the raw reads on its own, using fastp at Q25 for trimming and MiXCR for clone calling, and kept in-frame beta chains. Each CDR3 protein gets just one entry, which takes the most common genes and DNA from the rows behind it. TCRdb, rather than the study authors, made the V and J calls. The sample contains 700,000 or so distinct CDR3 sequences, over 8.5% of them found a single time. Around 0.98% of the sample is held by the ten biggest clonotypes.

This specimen comes from a study of identical twins (dated by TCRdb to about 2016). Regarding the study in general: To test whether fetal clonotypes persist, the study used deep sequencing on TCR alpha and beta repertoires from monozygotic twins, unrelated adults of various ages, and cord blood. To rule out contamination, the twin experiments were replicated at different times with different library preparation protocols. What the study reported, not specific to this receptor: Because the same donors could not be followed over many years, the conclusions relied on cross-sectional statistical analysis. Abundant cord blood beta clonotypes had fewer insertions, young adult naive repertoires showed a similar but weaker trend, and memory repertoires showed no such trend. Compared with coincidental sharing between unrelated individuals, out-of-frame TCR alpha sequences shared between twins had an excess of sequences with low generation probability. Recombination models systematically underestimated out-of-frame TCR alpha sharing in monozygotic twins but agreed with sharing between unrelated individuals. Excess twin sharing in beta out-of-frame sequences was weaker because fewer shared sequences lowered the signal-to-noise ratio. Invariant T cells such as MAIT and iNKT could partly confound zero-insertion analyses, although diverse VJ usage argued against such confounding for most clonotypes.

From the cysteine up to the phenylalanine, the CDR3 has a length of 16 residues. Only the CDR3 portion is preserved as DNA: 48 bases, with reading frame beginning at the first base. V trim: 0 bases; J trim: 9 bases; unmatched bases: 7. According to the germline V gene (reference sequence), CDR1 reads LGHDT and CDR2 reads YNNKEL. The same data also went into a second study, on yellow fever vaccine responses in identical twins. Looking at the second paper: The authors reported that the T cell response to vaccination in identical twins appeared partly convergent and partly personalized. Focusing on identical twins, the study followed the T cell clones that responded to the vaccine, and did so with precision.

The sequence came from a woman in her late teens or twenties in good health. Material: PBMCs. The chain joins TRBV3-1 to TRBJ2-7; 14 bases in the middle match TRBD2. The CDR3 has the sequence CASSQETSGRDFWQYF. Read as DNA, the sequence is TGTGCCAGCAGCCAAGAGACTAGCGGGAGGGATTTCTGGCAGTACTTC.